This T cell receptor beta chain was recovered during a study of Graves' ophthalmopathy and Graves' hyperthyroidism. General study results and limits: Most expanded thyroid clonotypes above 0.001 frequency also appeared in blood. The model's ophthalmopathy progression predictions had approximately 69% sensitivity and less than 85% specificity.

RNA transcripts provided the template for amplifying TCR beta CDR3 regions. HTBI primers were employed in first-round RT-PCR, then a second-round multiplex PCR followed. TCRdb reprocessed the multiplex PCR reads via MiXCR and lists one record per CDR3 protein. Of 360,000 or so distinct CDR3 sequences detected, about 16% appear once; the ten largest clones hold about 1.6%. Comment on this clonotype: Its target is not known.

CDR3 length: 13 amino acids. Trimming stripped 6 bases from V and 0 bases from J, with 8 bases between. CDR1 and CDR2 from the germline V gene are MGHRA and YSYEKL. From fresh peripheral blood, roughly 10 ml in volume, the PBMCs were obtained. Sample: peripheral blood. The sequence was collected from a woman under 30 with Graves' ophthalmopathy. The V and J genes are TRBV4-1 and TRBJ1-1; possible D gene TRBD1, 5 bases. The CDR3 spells CASRRDVNTEAFF. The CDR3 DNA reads TGCGCCAGCAGGAGGGACGTGAACACTGAAGCTTTCTTT.